The source of this TCR beta chain is a study of cytomegalovirus exposure and HLA in healthy donors. Comment on this clone: Its antigen is undetermined.

This PCR relied on a set of 60 Vbeta primers and 13 Jbeta primers. Assay: immunoSEQ multiplex PCR; the TCRdb copy retains only in-frame clones and omits some. The sample has tens of thousands of clones, around 78% seen once; the top ten hold 9.7%. Study outcomes and limitations: Across donors, presence/absence analyses took sequencing depth to be roughly uniform. Within a later analysis, the majority of CMV-associated TCR beta chains appeared HLA-restricted.

CDR3 size: 13 residues. Germline CDR1 MNHEY, CDR2 SVGAGI. V gave up 5 bases and J gave up 4 bases; unmatched junction bases: 2. The V and J genes are TRBV6-5 and TRBJ1-3, with TRBD1 matching 7 bases. Specimen: PBMCs. The origin of this receptor is a middle-aged man in good health and CMV-seronegative. CDR3 nucleotides: TGTGCCAGCAGTGAGGACAGGGGAAACACCATATATTTT. Translating it yields CASSEDRGNTIYF.